Below, 2 T cell receptor beta chains from the same sample are listed, as sequenced in a study of blood T cell repertoires in COVID-19. Profiling relied on immunoSEQ multiplex PCR, and the TCRdb table lists in-frame clones only, not all of them. Of about 51,000 clones in the sample, 88% were seen once. The sample was peripheral blood. Every receptor here comes from a man in his fifties or sixties with active COVID-19.

Written as DNA, the CDR3 is TGTGCCAGTAGTCCGTCGACAGGGGGGAACACTGAAGCTTTCTTT. Translating gives CASSPSTGGNTEAFF. This chain uses TRBV19 with TRBJ1-1, with TRBD1 matching over 9 bases. Germline values: CDR1 LNHDA, CDR2 SQIVND (reference sequence). This CDR3 spans 15 amino acids. V lost 5 bases, J lost 1 base, and 5 bases stayed unmatched.

This clone was counted once. The chain couples TRBV5-1 to TRBJ2-1; tentatively, D is TRBD2 (5 bases). Trimming took 2 bases from V and 7 from J, leaving 13 bases between them. The germline CDR1 and CDR2 sequences are SGHRS and YFSETQ. The CDR3 sequence is 14 residues long. CDR3 nucleotide sequence: TGCGCCAGCAGCTTCCTCCAGGACTCAAATGAGCAGTTCTTC. Amino acid sequence: CASSFLQDSNEQFF. Together with reference TRBV5-1 and TRBJ2-1, the CDR3 gives the full variable domain: KAGVTQTPRYLIKTRGQQVTLSCSPISGHRSVSWYQQTPGQGLQFLFEYFSETQRNKGNFPGRFSGRQFSNSRSEMNVSTLELGDSALYLCASSFLQDSNEQFFGPGTRLTVL.